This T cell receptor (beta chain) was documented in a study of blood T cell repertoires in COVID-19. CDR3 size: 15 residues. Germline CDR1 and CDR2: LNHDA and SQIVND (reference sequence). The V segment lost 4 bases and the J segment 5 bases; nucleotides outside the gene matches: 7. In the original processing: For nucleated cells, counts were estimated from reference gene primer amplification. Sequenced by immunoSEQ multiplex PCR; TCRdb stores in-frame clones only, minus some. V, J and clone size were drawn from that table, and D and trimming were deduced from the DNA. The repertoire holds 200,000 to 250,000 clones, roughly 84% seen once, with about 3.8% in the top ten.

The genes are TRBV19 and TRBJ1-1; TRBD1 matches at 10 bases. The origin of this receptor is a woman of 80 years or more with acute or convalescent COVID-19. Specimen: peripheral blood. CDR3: CASSTKGQGKTEAFF. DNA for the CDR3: TGTGCCAGTAGTACAAAGGGACAGGGGAAAACTGAAGCTTTCTTT.